These 12 T cell receptor beta chains came from one sample sequenced in a study of OX40 agonist ivuxolimab in advanced cancers. The method was immunoSEQ multiplex PCR; TCRdb's version includes in-frame clones alone and lacks a portion of them. The table records around 82,000 clones, around 90% of them present only once. Sequencing was performed on CD4+ or CD8+ T cells sorted from blood, taken in a trial of the OX40 agonist ivuxolimab. The receptor source for this set is an adult with an advanced solid tumor such as melanoma, head and neck, liver or kidney cancer.

CDR3 sequence reads: CASSLGGSNSFAETQYF. The CDR3 nucleotides are TGTGCCAGCAGCTTAGGAGGTTCGAACAGCTTCGCGGAGACCCAGTACTTC. This chain uses TRBV11-2 with TRBJ2-5; D not resolved. Germline V gene sequence: CDR1 SGHAT, CDR2 FQNNGV. V lost 1 base and J 5 bases, leaving 20 bases between the germline ends. The CDR3 runs 17 residues.

The CDR3 loop reads CASSQEGGRETQYF. The CDR3, as DNA: TGCGCCAGCAGCCAAGAAGGCGGCCGAGAGACCCAGTACTTC. The V call is TRBV4-1, the J call TRBJ2-5; D is unclear. Deletions cut 0 bases from V and 4 bases from J, with 9 bases between. The CDR3 is made up of 14 amino acids. Germline CDR1 reads MGHRA; CDR2 reads YSYEKL.

The genes are TRBV27 and TRBJ2-7; D is uncertain. The length of the CDR3 is 13 residues. V dropped 5 bases and J dropped 5 bases, with 13 bases sitting between them. Germline V lookup: CDR1 MNHEY, CDR2 SMNVEV (reference sequence). The CDR3 sequence: CASSLSTWDEQYF. CDR3 bases: TGTGCCAGCAGTCTGAGTACGTGGGACGAGCAGTACTTC.

The chain carries TRBV7-8 and TRBJ1-1, with D unclear. V lost 8 bases, J lost 7 bases, and 20 bases lay in between. The CDR3 consists of 14 residues. Germline CDR1 and CDR2: SGHVS and FQNEAQ. The CDR3 bases are TGTGCCAGCGTCATAGGGCTGTGGGGAGATGAAGCTTTCTTT. Protein sequence: CASVIGLWGDEAFF.

V is TRBV5-1 and J is TRBJ2-2; 10 positions match TRBD1. Germline V gives CDR1 SGHRS, CDR2 YFSETQ. V trimming: 0 bases; J trimming: 4 bases; junction bases outside the gene matches: 0. The CDR3 sequence is 15 residues long. The CDR3 loop is CASSLGQGATGELFF. The CDR3 region has the DNA TGCGCCAGCAGCTTGGGACAGGGGGCCACCGGGGAGCTGTTTTTT.

This clone was detected a few times. V and J are TRBV9 and TRBJ1-3; D perhaps matches TRBD1 (5 bases). Germline V gene lookup returns CDR1 SGDLS and CDR2 YYNGEE. The ends were cut back, 3 bases at V and 3 bases at J, with 13 bases in the middle. This CDR3 contains 15 residues. CDR3 loop: CASSDTGPVGNTIYF. In DNA form, the CDR3 reads TGTGCCAGCAGCGATACAGGTCCTGTTGGAAACACCATATATTTT.

The rearrangement uses TRBV5-1 and TRBJ2-2; D may be TRBD1 (5 bases). CDR1 and CDR2 from the germline V gene are SGHRS and YFSETQ. This CDR3 contains 15 residues. Deletions cut 1 base from V and 1 base from J, with 8 bases between. CDR3 DNA sequence: TGCGCCAGCAGCTTGATTACAGGGAACACCGGGGAGCTGTTTTTT. This encodes CASSLITGNTGELFF. The whole variable domain, remainder taken from reference TRBV5-1 and TRBJ2-2, is KAGVTQTPRYLIKTRGQQVTLSCSPISGHRSVSWYQQTPGQGLQFLFEYFSETQRNKGNFPGRFSGRQFSNSRSEMNVSTLELGDSALYLCASSLITGNTGELFFGEGSRLTVL.

This chain links TRBV29-1 with TRBJ2-1; tentative D call: TRBD1 (5 bases). The CDR3 consists of 14 residues. Looked up from germline, CDR1 is SQVTM and CDR2 is ANQGSEA. Trimming removed 0 bases at V and 4 bases at J, with 10 bases between. CDR3 nucleotide sequence: TGCAGCGTTGAAGATACGGACACATACAATGAGCAGTTCTTC. This sequence encodes CSVEDTDTYNEQFF.

The rearrangement joins TRBV5-1 to TRBJ1-6; weak D call: TRBD1 (5 bases). Trimming stripped 3 bases from V and 7 bases from J, with 11 bases between. The CDR3 has 14 residues. Germline lookup yields CDR1 SGHRS and CDR2 YFSETQ. The CDR3 is CASSSGDDNSPLHF. Here the CDR3 DNA reads TGCGCCAGCAGCTCGGGGGACGACAATTCACCCCTCCACTTT.

The J gene is TRBJ1-1, the V gene TRBV29-1; tentatively, D is TRBD1 (6 bases). Germline loops: CDR1 SQVTM, CDR2 ANQGSEA. Trimming shortened V by 7 bases and J by 1 base, and 13 bases separated the two germline ends. The CDR3 length is 13 residues. DNA for the CDR3: TGCAGCGGGGACCGGGACAAGAACACTGAAGCTTTCTTT. Translating gives CSGDRDKNTEAFF.

This chain uses TRBV5-4 with TRBJ1-1; a possible D gene is TRBD1 (5 bases). Germline-derived CDR1 and CDR2 are SGHNT and YYREEE (reference sequence). The ends were cut back, 5 bases at V and 0 bases at J, with 8 bases in the middle. The CDR3 has 13 amino acids. The CDR3 DNA is TGTGCCAGCAGGGAAGGGGTGAACACTGAAGCTTTCTTT. As protein: CASREGVNTEAFF. Combining the CDR3 with reference TRBV5-4 and TRBJ1-1 gives the whole variable domain ETGVTQSPTHLIKTRGQQVTLRCSSQSGHNTVSWYQQALGQGPQFIFQYYREEENGRGNFPPRFSGLQFPNYSSELNVNALELDDSALYLCASREGVNTEAFFGQGTRLTVV.

The V gene is TRBV7-3, the J gene TRBJ2-3, with 9 bases matching TRBD1. The V segment lost 4 bases and the J segment 4 bases; nucleotides outside the gene matches: 24. This CDR3 is built from 21 residues. The germline V gene has CDR1 SGHTA and CDR2 FQGTGA. The CDR3, as DNA: TGTGCCAGCAGCTCCGTACGCGCGGTATTAATACCGGACAGGGGTGCAGATACGCAGTATTTT. Translation: CASSSVRAVLIPDRGADTQYF. The entire variable domain, with the rest obtained from reference TRBV7-3 and TRBJ2-3, is as follows: GAGVSQTPSNKVTEKGKYVELRCDPISGHTALYWYRQSLGQGPEFLIYFQGTGAADDSGLPNDRFFAVRPEGSVSTLKIQRTERGDSAVYLCASSSVRAVLIPDRGADTQYFGPGTRLTVL.